The entry below gives a single T cell receptor beta chain sequence along with its context. This record comes from a study of identifying expanded T cells in peripheral blood. The ends lost 5 bases at V and 3 bases at J; junction bases unmatched: 5. The CDR3 runs to 15 residues. Germline V gene lookup returns CDR1 SEHNR and CDR2 FQNEAQ (reference sequence). Only in-frame clones appear in the TCRdb table, and some are missing; sequencing was by immunoSEQ multiplex PCR. The sample gives about 110,000 clones, less than 90% of which show up once; just under 8.5% is in the top ten. The sequenced material came from blood. The receptor was isolated from a person between 18 and 75 years old in good health. The chain links TRBV7-9 to TRBJ2-2; TRBD1 agrees at 8 bases. Here the CDR3 reads CASSLGTGDTGELFF. In nucleotides, the CDR3 is TGTGCCAGCAGCCTCGGGACAGGAGACACCGGGGAGCTGTTTTTT. The full variable domain, in which reference TRBV7-9 and TRBJ2-2 provide the parts outside the CDR3, is DTGVSQNPRHKITKRGQNVTFRCDPISEHNRLYWYRQTLGQGPEFLTYFQNEAQLEKSRLLSDRFSAERPKGSFSTLEIQRTEQGDSAMYLCASSLGTGDTGELFFGEGSRLTVL.